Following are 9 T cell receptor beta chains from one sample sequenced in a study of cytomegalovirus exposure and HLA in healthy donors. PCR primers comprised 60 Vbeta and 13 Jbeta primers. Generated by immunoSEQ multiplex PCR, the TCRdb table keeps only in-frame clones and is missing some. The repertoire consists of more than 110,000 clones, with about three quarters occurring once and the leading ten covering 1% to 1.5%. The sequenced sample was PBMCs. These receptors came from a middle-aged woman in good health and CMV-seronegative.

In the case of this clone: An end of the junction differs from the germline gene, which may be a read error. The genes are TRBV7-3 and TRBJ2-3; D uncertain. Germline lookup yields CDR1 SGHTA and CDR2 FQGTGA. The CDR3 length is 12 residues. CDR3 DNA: TGTGCCAGCAGCCTAACCCGGGATACGCAGTATTTT. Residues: CASSLTRDTQYF.

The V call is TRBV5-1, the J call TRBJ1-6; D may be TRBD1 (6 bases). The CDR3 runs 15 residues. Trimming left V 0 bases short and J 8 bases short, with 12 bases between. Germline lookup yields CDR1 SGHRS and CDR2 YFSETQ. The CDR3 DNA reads TGCGCCAGCAGCTTGGCGGGACAAGGCTATTCACCCCTCCACTTT. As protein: CASSLAGQGYSPLHF.

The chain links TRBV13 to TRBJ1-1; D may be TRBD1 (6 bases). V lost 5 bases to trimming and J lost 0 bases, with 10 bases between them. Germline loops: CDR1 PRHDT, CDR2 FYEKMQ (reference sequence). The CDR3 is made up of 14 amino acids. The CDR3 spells CASSEGQLNTEAFF. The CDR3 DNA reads TGTGCCAGCAGCGAAGGACAGCTGAACACTGAAGCTTTCTTT.

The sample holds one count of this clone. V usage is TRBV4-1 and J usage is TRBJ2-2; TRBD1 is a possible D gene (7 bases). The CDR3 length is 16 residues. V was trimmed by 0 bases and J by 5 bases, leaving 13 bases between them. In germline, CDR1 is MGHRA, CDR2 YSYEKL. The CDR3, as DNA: TGCGCCAGCAGCCAAGATCCGACAGGGAGGACCGGGGAGCTGTTTTTT. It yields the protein CASSQDPTGRTGELFF.

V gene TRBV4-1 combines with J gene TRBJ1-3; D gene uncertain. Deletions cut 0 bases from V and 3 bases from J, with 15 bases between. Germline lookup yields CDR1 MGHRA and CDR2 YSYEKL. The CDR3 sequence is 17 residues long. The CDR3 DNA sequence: TGCGCCAGCAGCCAAGATCCCCGTCCACAGAGTGGAAACACCATATATTTT. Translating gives CASSQDPRPQSGNTIYF.

CDR3 DNA: TGTGCCAGCAGTAGGGGGGGACTAGCGGGGGTTAGTGAGCAGTTCTTC. Residues: CASSRGGLAGVSEQFF. The chain employs TRBV2 and TRBJ2-1, with 14 bases matching TRBD2. CDR3 size: 16 residues. The V gene end was trimmed by 5 bases and the J gene end by 9 bases; junction bases not matched to a gene: 9. Germline V gene data show CDR1 as SNHLY and CDR2 as FYNNEI.

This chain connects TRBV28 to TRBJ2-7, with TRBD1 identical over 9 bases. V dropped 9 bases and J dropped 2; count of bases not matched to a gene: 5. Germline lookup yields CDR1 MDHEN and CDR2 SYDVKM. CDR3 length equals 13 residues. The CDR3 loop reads CASNRQGAYEQYV. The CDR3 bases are TGTGCCAGTAATAGACAGGGGGCCTACGAGCAGTACGTC.

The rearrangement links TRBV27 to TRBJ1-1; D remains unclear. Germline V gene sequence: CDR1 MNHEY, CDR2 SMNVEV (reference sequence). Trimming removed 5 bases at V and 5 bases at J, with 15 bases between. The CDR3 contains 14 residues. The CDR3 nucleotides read TGTGCCAGCAGTCTCGCTTGGGAGGGTACTGAAGCTTTCTTT. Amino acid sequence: CASSLAWEGTEAFF.

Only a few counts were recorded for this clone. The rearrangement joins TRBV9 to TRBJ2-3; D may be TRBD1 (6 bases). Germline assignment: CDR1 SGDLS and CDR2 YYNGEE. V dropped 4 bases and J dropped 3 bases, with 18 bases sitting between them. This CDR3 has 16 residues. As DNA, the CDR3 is TGTGCCAGCAGCACCCGGGCAGGGGAAGGTACAGATACGCAGTATTTT. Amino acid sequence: CASSTRAGEGTDTQYF.